Listed below are T cell receptor beta chains from one sample, sequenced in a study of OX40 agonist ivuxolimab in advanced cancers. Generated by immunoSEQ multiplex PCR, the TCRdb table keeps only in-frame clones and is missing some. The sample lists approximately 60,000 clones, approximately 84% occurring once. The sequencing used CD4+ or CD8+ T cells sorted from blood, collected in a trial of the OX40 agonist ivuxolimab. The receptors were gathered from an adult with an advanced solid tumor such as melanoma, head and neck, liver or kidney cancer. CDR3s include the opening cysteine and the closing phenylalanine or tryptophan. Each record gives: V gene, J gene, clone size, D gene, CDR3 DNA, CDR3 protein. A D gene is named only where the DNA matches it firmly. Part of the rows lack a size; the others show once, few, many or a class for expanded clones.

V gene: TRBV7-2; J gene: TRBJ2-5; clone size: NA; D gene: NA; CDR3 DNA: TGTGCCAGCAGCCTGATTAATGGGGAGACCCAGTACTTC; CDR3 protein: CASSLINGETQYF
V gene: TRBV5-1; J gene: TRBJ2-5; clone size: NA; D gene: TRBD1; CDR3 DNA: TGCGCCAGCAGCCATGGGACAGGGGAAGAGACCCAGTACTTC; CDR3 protein: CASSHGTGEETQYF
V gene: TRBV7-2; J gene: TRBJ2-4; clone size: NA; D gene: TRBD2; CDR3 DNA: TGTGCCAGCAGCTTACTCCTAGGGACTAGCGGGAGGGCTGACATTCAGTACTTC; CDR3 protein: CASSLLLGTSGRADIQYF
V gene: TRBV4-3; J gene: TRBJ2-3; clone size: NA; D gene: NA; CDR3 DNA: TGCGCCAGCAGCCAAACCAGCGGTAGCACAGATACGCAGTATTTT; CDR3 protein: CASSQTSGSTDTQYF
V gene: TRBV19; J gene: TRBJ2-2; clone size: NA; D gene: TRBD2; CDR3 DNA: TGTGCCAGTAGTATCGGGACTAGCCATTCCGGGGAGCTGTTTTTT; CDR3 protein: CASSIGTSHSGELFF
V gene: TRBV5-6; J gene: TRBJ1-1; clone size: NA; D gene: NA; CDR3 DNA: TGTGCCAGCAGCTTGGTCGGGGGCATGAACACTGAAGCTTTCTTT; CDR3 protein: CASSLVGGMNTEAFF
V gene: TRBV5-6; J gene: TRBJ2-2; clone size: once; D gene: NA; CDR3 DNA: TGTGCCAGCAGCTTGGCGGTAGAGGGCCCCGGGGAGCTGTTTTTT; CDR3 protein: CASSLAVEGPGELFF
V gene: TRBV18; J gene: TRBJ2-7; clone size: NA; D gene: NA; CDR3 DNA: TGTGCCAGCTCACCTAGCGTGAACCCCTACGAGCAGTACTTC; CDR3 protein: CASSPSVNPYEQYF
V gene: TRBV10-3; J gene: TRBJ2-5; clone size: NA; D gene: TRBD1; CDR3 DNA: TGTGCCATCAGTGAGCCCGGTGGACAGGGAACAGAGACCCAGTACTTC; CDR3 protein: CAISEPGGQGTETQYF
V gene: TRBV28; J gene: TRBJ1-4; clone size: NA; D gene: NA; CDR3 DNA: TGTGCCAGCAGTTTAGTAGGGGGTGGTAATGAAAAACTGTTTTTT; CDR3 protein: CASSLVGGGNEKLFF
V gene: TRBV6-1; J gene: TRBJ1-2; clone size: medium-sized; D gene: NA; CDR3 DNA: TGTGCCAGCAGGACTCAAGCTAACTATGGCTACACCTTC; CDR3 protein: CASRTQANYGYTF
V gene: TRBV2; J gene: TRBJ1-5; clone size: NA; D gene: NA; CDR3 DNA: TGTGCCAGCCAGACGGGATCGGGCAATCAGCCCCAGCATTTT; CDR3 protein: CASQTGSGNQPQHF
V gene: TRBV21-1; J gene: TRBJ1-1; clone size: NA; D gene: NA; CDR3 DNA: TGTGCCAGCAGCAAAGGGTGCCGATTAAACACTGAAGCTTTCTTT; CDR3 protein: CASSKGCRLNTEAFF
V gene: TRBV2; J gene: TRBJ1-1; clone size: NA; D gene: NA; CDR3 DNA: TGTGCCAGTGCTGGAGGGACTGAAGCTTTCTTT; CDR3 protein: CASAGGTEAFF
V gene: TRBV4-3; J gene: TRBJ2-1; clone size: NA; D gene: NA; CDR3 DNA: TGCGCCAGCAGCCAAGATTATCTCGGGGGCCTAGGCTCCTACAATGAGCAGTTCTTC; CDR3 protein: CASSQDYLGGLGSYNEQFF
V gene: TRBV11-2; J gene: TRBJ2-7; clone size: NA; D gene: NA; CDR3 DNA: TGTGCCAGCAGCTTAAGTGAAAGCTCCTACGAGCAGTACTTC; CDR3 protein: CASSLSESSYEQYF
V gene: TRBV2; J gene: TRBJ1-5; clone size: few; D gene: NA; CDR3 DNA: TGTGCCAGCAGTCTAACAGGGAGGGTCAATCAGCCCCAGCATTTT; CDR3 protein: CASSLTGRVNQPQHF
V gene: TRBV9; J gene: TRBJ1-1; clone size: NA; D gene: NA; CDR3 DNA: TGTGCCAGCAGCGTAGGGGGGTGGAACACTGAAGCTTTCTTT; CDR3 protein: CASSVGGWNTEAFF
V gene: TRBV5-6; J gene: TRBJ1-5; clone size: large; D gene: NA; CDR3 DNA: TGTGCCAGCAGCTTACAACCTTATAGCAATCAGCCCCAGCATTTT; CDR3 protein: CASSLQPYSNQPQHF
V gene: TRBV5-1; J gene: TRBJ2-7; clone size: NA; D gene: NA; CDR3 DNA: TGCGCCAGCAGTAATGGTCCCCGGGGTTCCTCCAGGATCTACGAGCAGTACTTC; CDR3 protein: CASSNGPRGSSRIYEQYF
V gene: TRBV2; J gene: TRBJ2-7; clone size: once; D gene: NA; CDR3 DNA: TGTGCCAGCAGCGCTCTCGGTGTCAGGGGTAGCGAGCAGTACTTC; CDR3 protein: CASSALGVRGSEQYF
V gene: TRBV5-1; J gene: TRBJ2-7; clone size: NA; D gene: NA; CDR3 DNA: TGCGCCAGCAGTGACGGGAGCTCCTACGAGCAGTACTTC; CDR3 protein: CASSDGSSYEQYF